A selection of T cell receptor beta chains follows, all from one sample in a study of shared clonotypes between healthy human individuals. The assay was immunoSEQ multiplex PCR, and TCRdb's table has in-frame clones only and misses some. The repertoire holds about 470,000 clones, with about four fifths as singletons. Sequenced: PBMCs. The receptors stem from a woman aged 40 to 49 in good health. Some clones in this sample may be carry-over from other donors' samples. Both conserved end residues are part of each CDR3. Some rows have no size entry. The others give once, few or many, or a class for an expanded clone.

cdr3_aa | j_call | v_call | clone_size
CASSPNRPGQGAEQYF | TRBJ2-7 | TRBV18 | -
CASRAATNEKLFF | TRBJ1-4 | TRBV5-1 | -
CASSLGSSGANVLTF | TRBJ2-6 | TRBV5-1 | -
CASSSFGTGAEAFF | TRBJ1-1 | TRBV5-1 | -
CASSIDPAKSAQYF | TRBJ2-5 | TRBV19 | -
CASSSLRGRGNTIYF | TRBJ1-3 | TRBV19 | -
CASSVRQAYEQYF | TRBJ2-7 | TRBV2 | -
CASSSDRVPRYEQYF | TRBJ2-7 | TRBV7-6 | -
CASSLGGGSGNTIYF | TRBJ1-3 | TRBV27 | once
CASSLAGLAGGAYEQYF | TRBJ2-7 | TRBV11-2 | -
CASSLDGQGGSDTQYF | TRBJ2-3 | TRBV5-1 | -
CASSLVSGRDTDTQYF | TRBJ2-3 | TRBV5-4 | -
CASNILWGDPSGILPIQDGTQYF | TRBJ2-5 | TRBV28 | -
CASSLFVATDGEQYF | TRBJ2-7 | TRBV5-6 | -
CASSLGPVGSYEQYF | TRBJ2-7 | TRBV5-1 | -
CASSPRTNYEQYF | TRBJ2-7 | TRBV6-1 | -
CASSVTGNNEQFF | TRBJ2-1 | TRBV5-1 | -
CASSSVSGTGANVLTF | TRBJ2-6 | TRBV6-5 | -